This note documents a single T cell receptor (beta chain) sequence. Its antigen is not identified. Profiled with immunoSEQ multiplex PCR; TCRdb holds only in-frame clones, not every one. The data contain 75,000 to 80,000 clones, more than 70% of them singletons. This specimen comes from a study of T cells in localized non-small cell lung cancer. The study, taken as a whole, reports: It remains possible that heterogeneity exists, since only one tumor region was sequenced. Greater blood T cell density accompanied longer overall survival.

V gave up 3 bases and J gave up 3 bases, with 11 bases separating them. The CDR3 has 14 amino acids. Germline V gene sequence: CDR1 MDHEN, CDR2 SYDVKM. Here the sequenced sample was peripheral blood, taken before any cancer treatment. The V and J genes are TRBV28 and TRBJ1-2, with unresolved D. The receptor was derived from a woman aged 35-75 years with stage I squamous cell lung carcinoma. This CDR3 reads CASSFNGVDYGYTF. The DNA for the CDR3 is TGTGCCAGCAGTTTTAATGGGGTAGACTATGGCTACACCTTC.